A selection of T cell receptor beta chains follows, all from one sample in a study of cytomegalovirus exposure and HLA in healthy donors. Clones were read by immunoSEQ multiplex PCR, and TCRdb kept only the in-frame ones, dropping some. The sample includes around 45,000 clones. Input material: PBMCs. All receptors come from a male donor in good health and CMV-seronegative. The CDR3 runs from the conserved cysteine through the conserved F or W. Each record gives: CDR3 protein, D gene, J gene, V gene. A D gene is named only where the DNA matches it firmly.

cdr3_aa: CASSRSAGDYEQYF; d_call: .; j_call: TRBJ2-7; v_call: TRBV18
cdr3_aa: CASSLISGGSYNEQFF; d_call: .; j_call: TRBJ2-1; v_call: TRBV28
cdr3_aa: CASSPSGGSSYNEQFF; d_call: .; j_call: TRBJ2-1; v_call: TRBV5-1
cdr3_aa: CASSLGGGPYGYTF; d_call: .; j_call: TRBJ1-2; v_call: TRBV7-2
cdr3_aa: CASSHSGTGSYEQYF; d_call: TRBD1; j_call: TRBJ2-7; v_call: TRBV4-3
cdr3_aa: CASSQDGWDEQYF; d_call: .; j_call: TRBJ2-7; v_call: TRBV4-3
cdr3_aa: CASSSGTSPFNEQFF; d_call: TRBD2; j_call: TRBJ2-1; v_call: TRBV6-1
cdr3_aa: CAWSEDREKLFF; d_call: TRBD1; j_call: TRBJ1-4; v_call: TRBV30
cdr3_aa: CASSYTAPGAGNIQYF; d_call: .; j_call: TRBJ2-4; v_call: TRBV6-5
cdr3_aa: CASSLVTAGPETQYF; d_call: TRBD2; j_call: TRBJ2-5; v_call: TRBV7-6
cdr3_aa: CASRRESGANVLTF; d_call: .; j_call: TRBJ2-6; v_call: TRBV6-4
cdr3_aa: CASSPPGQGWEQYF; d_call: TRBD1; j_call: TRBJ2-7; v_call: TRBV4-1
cdr3_aa: CASSRTGGGYTF; d_call: TRBD1; j_call: TRBJ1-2; v_call: TRBV2
cdr3_aa: CAISVTGDHEQYF; d_call: TRBD1; j_call: TRBJ2-7; v_call: TRBV10-3
cdr3_aa: CASSWGQGNTEAFF; d_call: TRBD1; j_call: TRBJ1-1; v_call: TRBV5-1
cdr3_aa: CASIADPGNQPQHF; d_call: .; j_call: TRBJ1-5; v_call: TRBV6-1
cdr3_aa: CASSYADFSDTQFF; d_call: .; j_call: TRBJ2-1; v_call: TRBV6-5
cdr3_aa: CAWTAGVQETQYF; d_call: TRBD2; j_call: TRBJ2-5; v_call: TRBV30
cdr3_aa: CASSRTGGTYGYTF; d_call: TRBD1; j_call: TRBJ1-2; v_call: TRBV7-3
cdr3_aa: CASSPADEQFF; d_call: .; j_call: TRBJ2-1; v_call: TRBV7-9
cdr3_aa: CASSLTENTEAFF; d_call: .; j_call: TRBJ1-1; v_call: TRBV18
cdr3_aa: CASSTFGGGSGANVLTF; d_call: TRBD2; j_call: TRBJ2-6; v_call: TRBV19
cdr3_aa: CASSDYLNTDTQYF; d_call: .; j_call: TRBJ2-3; v_call: TRBV6-1
cdr3_aa: CASGTSRRYEQFF; d_call: TRBD2; j_call: TRBJ2-1; v_call: TRBV28
cdr3_aa: CASSKWTGRDGYTF; d_call: TRBD1; j_call: TRBJ1-2; v_call: TRBV6-6
cdr3_aa: CASSEDQGAADTQYF; d_call: TRBD1; j_call: TRBJ2-3; v_call: TRBV2
cdr3_aa: CASLVSGVDTQYF; d_call: TRBD2; j_call: TRBJ2-3; v_call: TRBV11-2
cdr3_aa: CASSPAGILAGELFF; d_call: .; j_call: TRBJ2-2; v_call: TRBV11-2
cdr3_aa: CASRHPRDRKYNEQFF; d_call: TRBD1; j_call: TRBJ2-1; v_call: TRBV7-2
cdr3_aa: CASSLRSGRGNEQFF; d_call: .; j_call: TRBJ2-1; v_call: TRBV7-2
cdr3_aa: CASSTGIGFYEQYF; d_call: .; j_call: .; v_call: TRBV2
cdr3_aa: CASSGTSAPTDTQYF; d_call: TRBD2; j_call: TRBJ2-3; v_call: TRBV9
cdr3_aa: CASSPSSGASTDTQYF; d_call: TRBD2; j_call: TRBJ2-3; v_call: TRBV18
cdr3_aa: CASSERSGMNTEAFF; d_call: .; j_call: TRBJ1-1; v_call: TRBV2
cdr3_aa: CASSSPGRVTEAFF; d_call: .; j_call: TRBJ1-1; v_call: TRBV6-5
cdr3_aa: CASSVVASGGPAYNEQFF; d_call: TRBD2; j_call: TRBJ2-1; v_call: TRBV9
cdr3_aa: CASSPGTLDRGVFGGYTF; d_call: TRBD1; j_call: TRBJ1-2; v_call: TRBV27
cdr3_aa: CSGSGNTEAFF; d_call: .; j_call: TRBJ1-1; v_call: TRBV20-1
cdr3_aa: CASSRDRGRTEAFF; d_call: TRBD1; j_call: TRBJ1-1; v_call: TRBV30
cdr3_aa: CASRVTPGAINEKLFF; d_call: .; j_call: TRBJ1-4; v_call: TRBV27
cdr3_aa: CAWSPPFTGTGALNYGYTF; d_call: TRBD1; j_call: TRBJ1-2; v_call: TRBV30
cdr3_aa: CASSYVKNTEAFF; d_call: .; j_call: TRBJ1-1; v_call: TRBV6-5
cdr3_aa: CASSIALGQYSNQPQHF; d_call: .; j_call: TRBJ1-5; v_call: TRBV19
cdr3_aa: CASSLGGHRTYEQYF; d_call: .; j_call: TRBJ2-7; v_call: TRBV7-9
cdr3_aa: CASNSDWGVGYTF; d_call: .; j_call: TRBJ1-2; v_call: TRBV19
cdr3_aa: CASSLDSSGAETQYF; d_call: TRBD2; j_call: TRBJ2-5; v_call: TRBV7-6
cdr3_aa: CASSQTALLSYEQYF; d_call: .; j_call: TRBJ2-7; v_call: TRBV7-8
cdr3_aa: CASSSRTSGGVAEQFF; d_call: TRBD2; j_call: TRBJ2-1; v_call: TRBV19
cdr3_aa: CASSPAGSGGASGTGELFF; d_call: TRBD2; j_call: TRBJ2-2; v_call: TRBV7-3
cdr3_aa: CASSPDLGGSTEAFF; d_call: .; j_call: TRBJ1-1; v_call: TRBV9
cdr3_aa: CASRPRQETTEAFF; d_call: .; j_call: TRBJ1-1; v_call: TRBV6-6